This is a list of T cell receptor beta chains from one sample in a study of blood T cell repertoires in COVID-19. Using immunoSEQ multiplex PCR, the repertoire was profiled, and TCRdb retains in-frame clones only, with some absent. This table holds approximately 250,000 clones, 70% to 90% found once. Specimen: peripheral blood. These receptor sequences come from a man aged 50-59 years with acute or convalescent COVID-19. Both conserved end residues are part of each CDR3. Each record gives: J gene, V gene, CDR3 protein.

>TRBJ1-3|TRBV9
CASSGEGFAGNTIYF
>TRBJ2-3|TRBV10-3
CAITEGVTDTQYF
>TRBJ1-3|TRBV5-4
CASSFGGVSGNTIYF
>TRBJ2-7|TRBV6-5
CASSHQGPVYEQYF
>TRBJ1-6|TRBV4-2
CASSQGAQGLNSPLHF
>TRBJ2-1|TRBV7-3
CASSLSRQGMNEQFF
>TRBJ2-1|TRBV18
CASSPGLIGNEQFF
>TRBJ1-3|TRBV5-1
CASSLPGTGGGNTIYF
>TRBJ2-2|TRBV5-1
CASSSPQGQGVGELFF
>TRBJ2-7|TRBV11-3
CASSLDPGFNEQYF
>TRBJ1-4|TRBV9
CASSVWEGSEKLFF
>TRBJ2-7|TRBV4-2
CASSQRPPSGGAYEQYF
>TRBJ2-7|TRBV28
CASSSSGGRSYEQYF
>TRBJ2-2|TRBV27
CASSPLRAGELFF
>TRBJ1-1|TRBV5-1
CASSPVRGRENTEAFF
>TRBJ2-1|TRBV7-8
CASSPRTSGANNEQFF
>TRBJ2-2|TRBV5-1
CASSISLRELFF
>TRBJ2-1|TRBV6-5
CASKTLAGGPNEQFF
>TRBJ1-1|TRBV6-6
CASRPQGATTEAFF
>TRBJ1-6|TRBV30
CAWGGQGNSPLHF
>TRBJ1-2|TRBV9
CASSAPGGRGYTF
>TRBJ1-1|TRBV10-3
CAISGQNTEAFF
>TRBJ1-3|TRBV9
CASSVDSGISTIYF
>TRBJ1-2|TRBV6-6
CASRGQTVTYGYTF
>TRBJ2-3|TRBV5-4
CASSSFTGTDTQYF
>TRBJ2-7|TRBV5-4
CASSLVPGGRAEQYF
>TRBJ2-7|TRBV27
CASSTGQGSYEQYF
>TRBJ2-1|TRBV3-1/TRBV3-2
CASSLYRVHNEQFF
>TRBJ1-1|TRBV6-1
CASSDLGLEAFF
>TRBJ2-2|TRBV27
CASSEHRQGDDGELFF
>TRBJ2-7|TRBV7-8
CASSSSQGGLAGPYEQYF
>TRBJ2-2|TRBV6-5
CASRPLLNTGELFF
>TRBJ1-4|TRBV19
CASSMTAHEKLFF
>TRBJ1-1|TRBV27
CASSFGPSDLNTEAFF
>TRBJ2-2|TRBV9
CASSEARTGRPANTGELFF
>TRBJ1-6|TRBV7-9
CASSPGQSYNSPLHF
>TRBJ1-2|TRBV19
CASGQGTGYTF
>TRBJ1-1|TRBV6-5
CASSPTGRNTEAFF
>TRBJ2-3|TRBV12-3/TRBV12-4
CASMWGPDTQYF
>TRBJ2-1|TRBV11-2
CASSSRTSGVNEQFF
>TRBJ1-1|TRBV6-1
CASSERGRAGTEAFF
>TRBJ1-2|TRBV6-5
CATTRPERTRGYTF
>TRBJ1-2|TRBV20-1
CSASSGNPIYGYTF
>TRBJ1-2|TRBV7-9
CASSDADTSRGYTF
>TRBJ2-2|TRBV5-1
CASSNPPGLAGDTGELFF
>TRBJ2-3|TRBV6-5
CASSYSDRVVGDTQYF
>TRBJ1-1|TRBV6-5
CASSYAATGNTEAFF
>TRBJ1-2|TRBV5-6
CASNWDSGGYGYTF
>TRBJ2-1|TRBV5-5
CASSHDRDFNEQFF
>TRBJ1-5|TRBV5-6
CASSFGGAWGNQPQHF
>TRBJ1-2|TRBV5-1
CASSLGGQYKLGYTF
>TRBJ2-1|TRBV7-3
CASSLVLAGWNEQFF